The 32 T cell receptor beta chains below all came from one sample that was sequenced in a study of blood T cell repertoires in COVID-19. Profiled with immunoSEQ multiplex PCR; TCRdb holds only in-frame clones, not every one. The sample consists of around 3,000 clones, 80% to 90% of them appearing once. The source material was peripheral blood. These receptors came from a human donor with active COVID-19. The donor label of this sample is uncertain.

The J gene is TRBJ2-3, the V gene TRBV5-5; D might be TRBD2 (6 bases). The CDR3 has 14 amino acids. Germline V gene sequence: CDR1 SGHKS, CDR2 YYEKEE (reference sequence). V lost 2 bases and J 0 bases, leaving 7 bases between the germline ends. The CDR3 nucleotides read TGTGCCAGCAGCTTTGCGGGGAGCACAGATACGCAGTATTTT. Its translation is CASSFAGSTDTQYF. Full variable domain (outside the CDR3, taken from reference TRBV5-5 and TRBJ2-3): DAGVTQSPTHLIKTRGQQVTLRCSPISGHKSVSWYQQVLGQGPQFIFQYYEKEERGRGNFPDRFSARQFPNYSSELNVNALLLGDSALYLCASSFAGSTDTQYFGPGTRLTVL.

The gene calls are TRBV12-3 or TRBV12-4 and TRBJ1-5; D unclear. The CDR3 runs to 13 residues. Deletions cut 6 bases from V and 7 bases from J, with 13 bases between. CDR3 sequence (DNA): TGTGCCAGCAGCCGGGAAAGGGAACAGCCCCAGCATTTT. It encodes CASSREREQPQHF.

The genes are TRBV6-1 and TRBJ2-2, with a weak D call TRBD2 (5 bases). The CDR3 extends over 15 amino acids. Trimming took off 0 bases at V and 4 bases at J, with 9 bases between the two ends. The germline CDR1 and CDR2 sequences are MNHNS and SASEGT. CDR3 nucleotide sequence: TGTGCCAGCAGTGAAGCGAGGGCAGTCACCGGGGAGCTGTTTTTT. Translation: CASSEARAVTGELFF.

The chain carries TRBV20-1 and TRBJ1-1; a weak D match, TRBD1 (6 bases). This CDR3 contains 13 residues. The V gene's germline CDR1 is DFQATT and CDR2 SNEGSKA (reference sequence). Deletions cut 3 bases from V and 5 bases from J, with 13 bases between. The CDR3 sequence is CSASGAGETEAFF. The CDR3, as DNA: TGCAGTGCTAGTGGCGCAGGGGAAACTGAAGCTTTCTTT.

The gene calls are TRBV15 and TRBJ2-1, with D possibly matching TRBD2 (5 bases). The CDR3 totals 14 residues. Germline CDR1 LNHNV, CDR2 YYDKDF (reference sequence). Trimming took 1 base from V and 3 from J, leaving 7 bases between them. CDR3 in DNA: TGTGCCACCAGCAGAGCGGGAAGCTACAATGAGCAGTTCTTC. Its translation: CATSRAGSYNEQFF.

The chain carries TRBV5-1 and TRBJ1-4; D unresolved. The CDR3 length is 14 residues. Looked up from germline, CDR1 is SGHRS and CDR2 is YFSETQ. The V and J ends lost 0 bases and 0 bases respectively, with 3 bases between them. In nucleotides, the CDR3 is TGCGCCAGCAGCTTGGGAGCAACTAATGAAAAACTGTTTTTT. This encodes CASSLGATNEKLFF.

The genes are TRBV3-1 (or the pseudogene TRBV3-2) and TRBJ2-2, with 15 bases lining up with TRBD2. The CDR3 extends over 17 amino acids. Germline assignment: CDR1 LGHDT and CDR2 YNNKEL (reference sequence). The trim removed 6 bases at V and 4 bases at J, leaving 6 bases unmatched. CDR3 sequence (DNA): TGTGCCAGCAGACGGACTAGCGGGGGGGCGGGCACCGGGGAGCTGTTTTTT. Translated: CASRRTSGGAGTGELFF.

The chain employs TRBV24-1 and TRBJ2-3; no clear D. Germline-derived CDR1 and CDR2 are KGHDR and SFDVKD. Trimming took 8 bases from V and 0 from J, leaving 20 bases between them. The CDR3 spans 17 residues. CDR3 DNA: TGTGCCACCATAGTCAGCGTCATGTCGAATAGCACAGATACGCAGTATTTT. It is translated as CATIVSVMSNSTDTQYF.

The chain links TRBV21-1 to TRBJ2-7; TRBD2 was called by the table and not checked on the DNA. TRBV21-1 is a pseudogene locus. The CDR3 is made up of 18 amino acids. Here the CDR3 DNA reads TGTGCCAGCAGCCGCCGGTCAAAACGCCCTCATTGCTGCCCCGAGCAGTACGTC. Protein product: CASSRRSKRPHCCPEQYV.

The DNA of the CDR3 is TGTGCCACCCAGGGGACAGGGGGCGACCGAGATGCTTTCTTT. Its protein is CATQGTGGDRDAFF. The chain employs TRBV6-1 and TRBJ1-1, with 12 bases fitting TRBD1. Trimming removed 10 bases from V and 11 bases from J; junction bases left unmatched: 14. The germline V gene has CDR1 MNHNS and CDR2 SASEGT. The CDR3 loop spans 14 amino acids.

J is TRBJ2-2 and V is TRBV9; no firm D call. CDR1 is SGDLS, CDR2 YYNGEE, per germline. This CDR3 spans 14 amino acids. V lost 3 bases and J 4 bases, leaving 10 bases between the germline ends. The CDR3 loop is CASSAGFGTGELFF. DNA of the CDR3: TGTGCCAGCAGCGCCGGGTTCGGCACCGGGGAGCTGTTTTTT.

The chain is built from TRBV11-3 and TRBJ2-5; no clear D. The CDR3 loop spans 14 amino acids. Trimming removed 0 bases at V and 7 bases at J, with 12 bases between. In germline, CDR1 is SGHNT, CDR2 YENEEA. For the CDR3, the DNA is TGTGCCAGCAGCTTAGATGGTGTGGCTGGGACCCAGTACTTC. This encodes CASSLDGVAGTQYF. Full variable domain (outside the CDR3, taken from reference TRBV11-3 and TRBJ2-5): EAGVVQSPRYKIIEKKQPVAFWCNPISGHNTLYWYLQNLGQGPELLIRYENEEAVDDSQLPKDRFSAERLKGVDSTLKIQPAELGDSAVYLCASSLDGVAGTQYFGPGTRLLVL.

For the CDR3, the DNA is TGTGCCAGTAGTCCGGACAGGGGCAATGGCTACACCTTC. This gives the protein CASSPDRGNGYTF. This sequence joins TRBV19 and TRBJ1-2, with 9 bases lining up with TRBD1. Looked up from germline, CDR1 is LNHDA and CDR2 is SQIVND (reference sequence). J was trimmed by 6 bases and V by 5 bases; bases with no gene match: 4. The CDR3 consists of 13 residues.

This clone was picked up a small number of times. The V and J genes are TRBV19 and TRBJ2-3; the match to TRBD1 covers 9 bases. Losses at the gene ends were 1 base for V and 4 bases for J; bases not matched to a gene: 0. Per germline, CDR1 LNHDA and CDR2 SQIVND (reference sequence). The CDR3 loop spans 14 amino acids. The CDR3 bases are TGTGCCAGTAGTATAGGACAGGGGGCAGATACGCAGTATTTT. This codes for CASSIGQGADTQYF.

The rearrangement uses TRBV19 and TRBJ1-5; TRBD1 matches at 11 bases. The CDR3 loop spans 15 amino acids. From germline, CDR1 is LNHDA and CDR2 SQIVND (reference sequence). The V segment lost 5 bases and the J segment 7 bases; nucleotides outside the gene matches: 7. The chain's CDR3 is CASSAGTGGGQPQHF. CDR3 nucleotide sequence: TGTGCCAGTAGTGCCGGGACAGGGGGGGGACAGCCCCAGCATTTT.

The chain combines TRBV24-1 with TRBJ2-5; weak D call: TRBD1 (6 bases). The CDR3 is 13 residues long. Germline V lookup: CDR1 KGHDR, CDR2 SFDVKD. V was cut by 4 bases and J by 3 bases, with 8 bases left in between. CDR3 protein: CATSERTEETQYF. CDR3 coding DNA: TGTGCCACCAGTGAGAGGACAGAAGAGACCCAGTACTTC.

V and J are TRBV3-1 (or the pseudogene TRBV3-2) and TRBJ2-1; weak D call: TRBD2 (6 bases). The CDR3 has 16 residues. Germline CDR1 is LGHDT and CDR2 is YNNKEL (reference sequence). V lost 0 bases, J lost 1 base, and 10 bases lay in between. CDR3 sequence reads: CASSQEDGGSYNEQFF. Written as DNA, the CDR3 is TGTGCCAGCAGCCAAGAAGATGGGGGGTCCTACAATGAGCAGTTCTTC.

V gene TRBV11-2 combines with J gene TRBJ2-3; 10 nucleotides match TRBD2. V lost 5 bases and J lost 6; bases outside the gene matches: 14. The CDR3 has 17 residues. The V gene's germline CDR1 is SGHAT and CDR2 FQNNGV. This chain's CDR3 is CASSEYTSGTMGDTQYF. DNA of the CDR3: TGTGCCAGCAGCGAGTATACTAGCGGGACCATGGGGGATACGCAGTATTTT.

This rearrangement joins TRBV10-3 to TRBJ2-3; 16 nucleotides align to TRBD2. Per the germline V gene, CDR1 is ENHRY and CDR2 is SYGVKD. CDR3 length: 16 amino acids. J was trimmed by 4 bases and V by 10 bases; bases with no gene match: 8. The CDR3 reads CATSGTSGGDADTQYF. The CDR3 nucleotides are TGTGCCACCTCCGGGACTAGCGGGGGGGACGCAGATACGCAGTATTTT.

The chain combines TRBV4-2 with TRBJ2-5, with a tentative D call TRBD2 (6 bases). Per the germline V gene, CDR1 is LGHNA and CDR2 is YNFKEQ. V lost 0 bases and J lost 4, with 24 bases in between. This CDR3 comprises 19 residues. CDR3 DNA sequence: TGTGCCAGCAGCCAAGAGAATTTTGGGGCCGGGACCGGGGGAGAGACCCAGTACTTC. Protein: CASSQENFGAGTGGETQYF.

The rearrangement joins TRBV14 to TRBJ1-2; 8 bases fit TRBD1. CDR1 is SGHDN, CDR2 FVKESK, per germline. With V trimmed by 10 bases and J by 8 bases, 9 bases remained unmatched. This CDR3 has 12 amino acids. Here the CDR3 reads CATGQGPWGYTF. CDR3 sequence (DNA): TGTGCCACCGGACAGGGCCCGTGGGGCTACACCTTC.

The V call is TRBV24-1, the J call TRBJ2-1; D possibly corresponds to TRBD1 (6 bases). Germline CDR1 is KGHDR and CDR2 is SFDVKD. V was cut by 0 bases and J by 8 bases, with 13 bases left in between. The CDR3 length is 15 residues. The CDR3 DNA follows: TGTGCCACCAGTGATTTGAGGCAGGGGAAATATGAGCAGTTCTTC. This codes for CATSDLRQGKYEQFF.

The genes are TRBV25-1 and TRBJ2-2, with 9 positions matching TRBD2. Germline CDR1 is MGHDK and CDR2 is SYGVNS. This CDR3 has 18 residues. The trim removed 4 bases at V and 0 bases at J, leaving 9 bases unmatched. CDR3: CASSGEPAGGSNTGELFF. The CDR3 DNA is TGTGCCAGCAGTGGAGAACCAGCGGGGGGCTCGAACACCGGGGAGCTGTTTTTT.

The DNA of the CDR3 is TGCGCCAGCAGCCAAGAGGGAGGCGGGTTCCAAGAGACCCAGTACTTC. Its protein product is CASSQEGGGFQETQYF. The rearrangement joins TRBV4-1 to TRBJ2-5, with D perhaps matching TRBD2 (6 bases). Germline assignment: CDR1 MGHRA and CDR2 YSYEKL. The CDR3 has 16 residues. V lost 0 bases, J lost 1 base, and 12 bases lay in between.

This sequence joins TRBV24-1 and TRBJ2-5, with 10 bases fitting TRBD2. The V segment lost 4 bases and the J segment 4 bases; nucleotides outside the gene matches: 11. Germline values: CDR1 KGHDR, CDR2 SFDVKD. The CDR3 is made up of 17 amino acids. CDR3 sequence reads: CATSDQRGLAPGETQYF. CDR3 nucleotide sequence: TGTGCCACCAGTGACCAACGGGGACTAGCGCCTGGAGAGACCCAGTACTTC.

This clone was seen only a few times. CDR3 nucleotide sequence: TGTGCCAGCAGCTTGGGACTTTCTTCACCCCTCCACTTT. This sequence encodes CASSLGLSSPLHF. The chain employs TRBV5-5 and TRBJ1-6; D gene uncertain. The CDR3 has 13 amino acids. With 0 bases removed from V and 9 bases from J, the gap between germline ends came to 7 bases. The V gene's germline CDR1 is SGHKS and CDR2 YYEKEE (reference sequence).

The rearrangement links TRBV11-2 to TRBJ2-1, with 12 bases that match TRBD1. This CDR3 region has 15 residues. Germline V gene lookup returns CDR1 SGHAT and CDR2 FQNNGV. Germline trimming cut 4 bases from V and 8 bases from J; bases unmatched to any gene: 6. The DNA of the CDR3 is TGTGCCAGCAGCTCCCGGGACAGGGGGCTGGATGAGCAGTTCTTC. Amino acids: CASSSRDRGLDEQFF.

The rearrangement uses TRBV20-1 and TRBJ1-1; weak D call: TRBD1 (6 bases). The CDR3 consists of 13 residues. Trimming pared 3 bases from V and 3 bases from J, leaving 11 bases between. Per the germline V gene, CDR1 is DFQATT and CDR2 is SNEGSKA (reference sequence). The CDR3 DNA sequence: TGCAGTGCTAGTGAACAGGGAGACACTGAAGCTTTCTTT. This sequence encodes CSASEQGDTEAFF.

This chain joins TRBV3-1 (or the pseudogene TRBV3-2) and TRBJ2-3; TRBD2 is a possible D gene (6 bases). CDR1 is LGHDT and CDR2 is YNNKEL in the germline V gene (reference sequence). V lost 4 bases and J lost 0, with 14 bases in between. The CDR3 has 16 amino acids. Written as DNA, the CDR3 is TGTGCCAGCAGCCCGCTGGCCAGCGGGAGCACAGATACGCAGTATTTT. Amino acids: CASSPLASGSTDTQYF.

V gene TRBV28 combines with J gene TRBJ2-6; a possible D gene is TRBD1 (5 bases). The germline V gene has CDR1 MDHEN and CDR2 SYDVKM. The CDR3 runs to 19 residues. The germline V and J ends were trimmed by 7 bases and 0 bases, with 22 bases remaining between them. For the CDR3, the DNA is TGTGCCAGCACCTCTAAGGGCAGGGTAACGATCTCTGGGGCCAACGTCCTGACTTTC. Protein product: CASTSKGRVTISGANVLTF. The full variable domain, rest sourced from reference TRBV28 and TRBJ2-6, is DVKVTQSSRYLVKRTGEKVFLECVQDMDHENMFWYRQDPGLGLRLIYFSYDVKMKEKGDIPEGYSVSREKKERFSLILESASTNQTSMYLCASTSKGRVTISGANVLTFGAGSRLTVL.

The V call is TRBV5-5, the J call TRBJ2-1, with D possibly TRBD1 on 5 matching bases. The V end lost 0 bases, the J end lost 8 bases, and 6 bases lay between the germline ends. The length of the CDR3 is 12 residues. The germline V gene encodes CDR1 SGHKS and CDR2 YYEKEE (reference sequence). CDR3: CASSLGGHEQFF. CDR3 DNA: TGTGCCAGCAGCTTGGGGGGCCATGAGCAGTTCTTC.

The chain joins TRBV9 to TRBJ1-5; D remains ambiguous. Germline V gives CDR1 SGDLS, CDR2 YYNGEE. The germline V and J ends were trimmed by 8 bases and 9 bases, with 27 bases remaining between them. The CDR3 length is 16 residues. The DNA of the CDR3 is TGTGCCAGTCCCCCCGAGGCAGTGCGTAGTCTAAGGCCCCAGCATTTT. It yields the protein CASPPEAVRSLRPQHF.